The TCR beta chain under discussion was sequenced for a study of blood T cell repertoires in COVID-19 (TCRdb year 2020). Regarding the research as a whole: Samples covering the acute and convalescent phases of COVID-19 were provided by collaborators in the United States, Italy and Spain. The prospective study material was composed of cDNA or gDNA derived from T cells, B-cell-depleted T cells, or PBMCs. Deeply sampled blood TCRbeta repertoires from subjects exposed to, actively infected with, or recovered from COVID-19 were included in the dataset. The repertoires were released in a freely available public database meant as a resource for research on the immune response to SARS-CoV-2. The samples were drawn from the first 160 participants of the ongoing ImmuneRACE study and from 1,254 subjects provided by 6 global collaborators. The sample metadata nearly always contained a de-identified subject ID, COVID-19 status, age in years and sex. Where available, HLA class I and class II types were obtained from metadata supplied by the sample provider rather than from assay-based typing.

In the prospective study, participants were 18 to 89 years old, resided in fewer than 25 geographic areas of the United States, and were enrolled through a virtual design. In the prospective study, participants were assigned to cohorts based on the clinical history participants reported in a screening survey and a study questionnaire. Exposed participants were defined as having been in contact with someone with a PCR-confirmed or clinician-diagnosed COVID-19 case within 2 weeks of study entry. In the prospective study, mobile phlebotomists collected whole blood, serum and a nasopharyngeal or oropharyngeal swab from each participant. Over a roughly 2-month period, participants in the prospective study had the option of providing additional blood draws and questionnaires. Before DNA extraction, prospective study blood samples were shipped either frozen or at room temperature. As to this clone: There is no known antigen for this receptor. No base-level quality is on record; no much larger clone is a single base apart.

Its CDR3 holds 15 amino acids, cysteine through phenylalanine. The CDR3 DNA has 45 bases and is translated from base 1. V is pared back by 3 bases and J by 1 base, with 12 bases lying between the germline termini. The germline V gene provides CDR1 SGDLS and CDR2 YYNGEE. Points the paper makes about the study in general: The quantity of clinical and demographic metadata differed by source and by participant and was supplied without curation.

TCRbeta CDR3 regions were amplified from genomic DNA by means of the immunoSEQ Assay, a bias-controlled multiplex PCR. In the source study's methods: Nucleated cell counts per sample were estimated from amplification of reference gene primers within the assay. Sequence reads were collapsed and filtered to measure the absolute abundance of every unique TCRbeta CDR3 rearrangement. For each sample, productive Simpson clonality was calculated as the square root of Simpson's diversity index across productive rearrangements. Drawn from immuneACCESS, this table holds only the in-frame rearrangements with V and J called that TCRdb kept. Clones are partly lost; checked studies trace under half to an unresolved V gene and leave the rest unexplained. From that table come the V and J calls and clone size; the DNA was used to work out D and trimming. This sample has approximately 220,000 clones in its table, and about four fifths of those were observed once. The leading ten clones occupy around 3.5% of the sample.

The chain is made from TRBV9 and TRBJ2-3; the best D guess is TRBD2, with 5 bases matching. This receptor was identified in a woman between 40 and 55 years old who had been exposed to COVID-19. The sample comprised PBMCs or T cells enriched from blood (not recorded which). The DNA sequence reads TGTGCCAGCAGCGCCCGTGAGGGCCGCACAGATACGCAGTATTTT. It specifies CASSAREGRTDTQYF. Joined to the reference TRBV9 and TRBJ2-3 proteins, this CDR3 gives the full variable domain: DSGVTQTPKHLITATGQRVTLRCSPRSGDLSVYWYQQSLDQGLQFLIQYYNGEERAKGNILERFSAQQFPDLHSELNLSSLELGDSALYFCASSAREGRTDTQYFGPGTRLTVL.